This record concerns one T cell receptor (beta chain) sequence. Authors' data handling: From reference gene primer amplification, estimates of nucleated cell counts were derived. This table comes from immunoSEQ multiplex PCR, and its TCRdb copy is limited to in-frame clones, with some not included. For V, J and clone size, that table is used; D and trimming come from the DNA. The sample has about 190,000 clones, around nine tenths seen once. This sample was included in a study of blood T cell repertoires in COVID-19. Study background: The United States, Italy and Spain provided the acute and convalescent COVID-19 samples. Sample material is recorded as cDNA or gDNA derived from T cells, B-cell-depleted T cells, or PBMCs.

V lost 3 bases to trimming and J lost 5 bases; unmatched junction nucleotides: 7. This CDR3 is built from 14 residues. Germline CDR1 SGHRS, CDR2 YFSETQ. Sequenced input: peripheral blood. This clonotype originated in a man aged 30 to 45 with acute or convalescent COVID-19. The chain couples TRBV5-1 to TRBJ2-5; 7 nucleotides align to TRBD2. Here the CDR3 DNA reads TGCGCCAGCAGCTCCCGCCTGGGGGGGGAGACCCAGTACTTC. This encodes CASSSRLGGETQYF.